Sequencing of this T cell receptor (beta chain) was carried out in a study of blood T cell repertoires in COVID-19. Measured with immunoSEQ multiplex PCR; TCRdb has only the in-frame clones, and not every one. The sample holds a few hundred thousand clones; 70% to 90% are singletons and the top ten take about 1.9%. Germline V gene sequence: CDR1 SEHNR, CDR2 FQNEAQ (reference sequence). With 4 bases clipped from V and 3 bases from J, the junction kept 5 bases outside the gene matches. This CDR3 comprises 15 residues. The sequenced material came from PBMCs or T cells enriched from blood (not recorded which). The receptor was isolated from a man in his forties or fifties in a cohort exposed to, infected with or recovered from COVID-19 (not recorded which). This chain uses TRBV7-9 with TRBJ1-5, with 8 bases that match TRBD1. CDR3 amino acids: CASSSGGSYNQPQHF. The DNA for the CDR3 is TGTGCCAGCAGCTCAGGGGGCTCGTACAATCAGCCCCAGCATTTT.